The entry below gives a single T cell receptor beta chain sequence along with its context. Its antigen is currently unknown. V shed 1 base and J 1 base; nucleotides not matched to a gene: 8. CDR3 size: 17 residues. Per the germline V gene, CDR1 is MGHRA and CDR2 is YSYEKL. This specimen comes from a study of T cell responses to AZD1222 COVID-19 vaccine. Some clones are missing from TCRdb's copy, which holds only in-frame ones; the method was immunoSEQ multiplex PCR. The sample has around 140,000 clones; roughly 92% are singletons. General study findings and limits: The repertoires were collected only after the peak T cell response. Spike-wide coverage was observed for vaccine-associated CD4 TCRs, with dominant responses at 160-218 and 743-854.

The chain has TRBV4-1 and TRBJ2-7, with 9 bases aligning to TRBD2. The specimen comprised peripheral blood, sampled on day 0 of AZD1222 vaccination. This TCR came from an adult in good health. CDR3 sequence (DNA): TGCGCCAGCAGCCAAGGGAGACTAGCGGTAGCTTCCTACGAGCAGTACTTC. It yields the protein CASSQGRLAVASYEQYF.